This TCR beta chain was captured by sequencing in a study of shared clonotypes between healthy human individuals. On this clone itself: At the DNA level, this CDR3 is encoded by other sequences in the same sample as well.

Replicate PCRs from sorted subsets contained approximately 220 ng DNA, which is some 29,000 T cell genomes. Produced via immunoSEQ multiplex PCR; TCRdb's table is partial and in-frame only. This table holds under 1,100,000 clones, more than 65% found once. Unmatched junction bases numbered 4, after V lost 5 bases and J lost 6 bases. This CDR3 is 13 amino acids long. The V gene's germline CDR1 is SGHVS and CDR2 FNYEAQ. Sequences were obtained from memory CD4+ T cells sorted from blood. Subset here: CD45RA-negative fraction. The origin of this receptor is a man aged 18-30 years in good health. The rearrangement links TRBV7-6 to TRBJ2-1; 7 bases are shared with TRBD1. The CDR3 DNA sequence: TGTGCCAGCAGCCCACGACAGGGCAATGAGCAGTTCTTC. Its protein is CASSPRQGNEQFF.